This entry lists 10 T cell receptor beta chains sequenced from one sample in a study of blood T cell repertoires in COVID-19. Method: immunoSEQ multiplex PCR; TCRdb's copy keeps in-frame clones and lacks some. Found here are under 150,000 clones, around 85% of them singletons; the top ten hold 5.5%. Sequencing was performed on peripheral blood. Receptors were obtained from a woman in her sixties or seventies with COVID-19, enrolled during active disease.

This chain links TRBV7-2 with TRBJ1-4, with D possibly matching TRBD1 (5 bases). The ends were cut back, 5 bases at V and 3 bases at J, with 13 bases in the middle. The V gene's germline CDR1 is SGHTA and CDR2 FQGNSA. The CDR3 consists of 15 residues. The CDR3 spells CASSIRGAANEKLFF. CDR3 bases: TGTGCCAGCAGCATACGTGGGGCAGCTAATGAAAAACTGTTTTTT.

This clone was recorded a few times. V is TRBV27 and J is TRBJ1-2, with TRBD1 matching 9 bases. CDR3 length: 14 amino acids. Germline CDR1 MNHEY, CDR2 SMNVEV (reference sequence). Trimming took 4 bases from V and 5 from J; bases not matched to a gene: 5. This CDR3 reads CASSSKGTGYGYTF. The CDR3 nucleotides read TGTGCCAGCAGTTCAAAGGGGACAGGGTATGGCTACACCTTC.

The chain joins TRBV9 to TRBJ2-7; D gene unclear. Germline CDR1 is SGDLS and CDR2 is YYNGEE. This CDR3 is 14 amino acids long. V lost 3 bases and J lost 4, with 14 bases in between. CDR3 region: CASSGLEGGYEQYF. CDR3 sequence (DNA): TGTGCCAGCAGCGGCCTAGAAGGTGGATACGAGCAGTACTTC.

This chain links TRBV4-2 with TRBJ2-1, with TRBD2 matching over 10 bases. V shed 0 bases and J 3 bases; nucleotides not matched to a gene: 17. The CDR3 length is 21 residues. Germline CDR1 reads LGHNA; CDR2 reads YNFKEQ. The DNA for the CDR3 is TGTGCCAGCAGCCAAGATCGAGCTAGCGGGGGCCTAAGACTAAACTACAATGAGCAGTTCTTC. Its protein product is CASSQDRASGGLRLNYNEQFF.

The V call is TRBV27, the J call TRBJ1-2; the D gene is possibly TRBD1 (6 bases). The germline V gene has CDR1 MNHEY and CDR2 SMNVEV (reference sequence). V lost 2 bases and J lost 4, with 14 bases in between. This CDR3 is 15 amino acids long. The chain's CDR3 is CASSLGTDSSYGYTF. CDR3 DNA sequence: TGTGCCAGCAGTTTAGGGACGGACAGTTCCTATGGCTACACCTTC.

The V gene is TRBV6-2 or TRBV6-3, the J gene TRBJ2-1, with D tentatively TRBD2 (5 bases). The CDR3 has 12 residues. Germline lookup yields CDR1 MNHEY and CDR2 SVGEGT. V was pared by 4 bases and J by 10 bases, with 11 bases between. CDR3 nucleotide sequence: TGTGCCAGCAGTTCGGCGGGTGGCGAGCAGTTCTTC. The encoded protein is CASSSAGGEQFF.

The chain employs TRBV6-5 and TRBJ1-5, with D tentatively TRBD1 (6 bases). The germline CDR1 and CDR2 sequences are MNHEY and SVGAGI. Trimming cost V 6 bases and J 4 bases, with 13 bases left between them. CDR3 length: 14 amino acids. CDR3 nucleotides: TGTGCCAGCAGCCCCGGACAGAAGAATCAGCCCCAGCATTTT. This translates into CASSPGQKNQPQHF.

The CDR3 is CASSLGTGRLMNTEAFF. The CDR3, as DNA: TGTGCCAGCAGCTTGGGGACAGGTCGTCTAATGAACACTGAAGCTTTCTTT. The J gene is TRBJ1-1, the V gene TRBV5-6; 7 bases map to TRBD1. The CDR3 covers 17 residues. J lost 0 bases, V lost 0 bases, and 8 bases had no gene match. Germline values: CDR1 SGHDT, CDR2 YYEEEE.

This chain links TRBV3-1 (or the pseudogene TRBV3-2) with TRBJ2-1; 11 positions agree with TRBD2. The germline gives CDR1 LGHDT, CDR2 YNNKEL (reference sequence). The CDR3 is made up of 21 amino acids. V was pared by 0 bases and J by 7 bases, with 20 bases of the junction left unmatched. The CDR3 protein is CASSQEAHGRASGGYRNEQFF. The DNA of the CDR3 is TGTGCCAGCAGCCAAGAAGCCCACGGGAGGGCTAGCGGGGGGTATAGGAATGAGCAGTTCTTC.

V is TRBV3-1 (or the pseudogene TRBV3-2) and J is TRBJ1-2; TRBD1 matches 9 bases. Germline V lookup: CDR1 LGHDT, CDR2 YNNKEL (reference sequence). This CDR3 has 14 amino acids. The V segment lost 2 bases and the J segment 7 bases; nucleotides outside the gene matches: 5. CDR3 coding DNA: TGTGCCAGCAGCCAACAAACAGGGGGCGGTGGCTACACCTTC. Its protein is CASSQQTGGGGYTF.